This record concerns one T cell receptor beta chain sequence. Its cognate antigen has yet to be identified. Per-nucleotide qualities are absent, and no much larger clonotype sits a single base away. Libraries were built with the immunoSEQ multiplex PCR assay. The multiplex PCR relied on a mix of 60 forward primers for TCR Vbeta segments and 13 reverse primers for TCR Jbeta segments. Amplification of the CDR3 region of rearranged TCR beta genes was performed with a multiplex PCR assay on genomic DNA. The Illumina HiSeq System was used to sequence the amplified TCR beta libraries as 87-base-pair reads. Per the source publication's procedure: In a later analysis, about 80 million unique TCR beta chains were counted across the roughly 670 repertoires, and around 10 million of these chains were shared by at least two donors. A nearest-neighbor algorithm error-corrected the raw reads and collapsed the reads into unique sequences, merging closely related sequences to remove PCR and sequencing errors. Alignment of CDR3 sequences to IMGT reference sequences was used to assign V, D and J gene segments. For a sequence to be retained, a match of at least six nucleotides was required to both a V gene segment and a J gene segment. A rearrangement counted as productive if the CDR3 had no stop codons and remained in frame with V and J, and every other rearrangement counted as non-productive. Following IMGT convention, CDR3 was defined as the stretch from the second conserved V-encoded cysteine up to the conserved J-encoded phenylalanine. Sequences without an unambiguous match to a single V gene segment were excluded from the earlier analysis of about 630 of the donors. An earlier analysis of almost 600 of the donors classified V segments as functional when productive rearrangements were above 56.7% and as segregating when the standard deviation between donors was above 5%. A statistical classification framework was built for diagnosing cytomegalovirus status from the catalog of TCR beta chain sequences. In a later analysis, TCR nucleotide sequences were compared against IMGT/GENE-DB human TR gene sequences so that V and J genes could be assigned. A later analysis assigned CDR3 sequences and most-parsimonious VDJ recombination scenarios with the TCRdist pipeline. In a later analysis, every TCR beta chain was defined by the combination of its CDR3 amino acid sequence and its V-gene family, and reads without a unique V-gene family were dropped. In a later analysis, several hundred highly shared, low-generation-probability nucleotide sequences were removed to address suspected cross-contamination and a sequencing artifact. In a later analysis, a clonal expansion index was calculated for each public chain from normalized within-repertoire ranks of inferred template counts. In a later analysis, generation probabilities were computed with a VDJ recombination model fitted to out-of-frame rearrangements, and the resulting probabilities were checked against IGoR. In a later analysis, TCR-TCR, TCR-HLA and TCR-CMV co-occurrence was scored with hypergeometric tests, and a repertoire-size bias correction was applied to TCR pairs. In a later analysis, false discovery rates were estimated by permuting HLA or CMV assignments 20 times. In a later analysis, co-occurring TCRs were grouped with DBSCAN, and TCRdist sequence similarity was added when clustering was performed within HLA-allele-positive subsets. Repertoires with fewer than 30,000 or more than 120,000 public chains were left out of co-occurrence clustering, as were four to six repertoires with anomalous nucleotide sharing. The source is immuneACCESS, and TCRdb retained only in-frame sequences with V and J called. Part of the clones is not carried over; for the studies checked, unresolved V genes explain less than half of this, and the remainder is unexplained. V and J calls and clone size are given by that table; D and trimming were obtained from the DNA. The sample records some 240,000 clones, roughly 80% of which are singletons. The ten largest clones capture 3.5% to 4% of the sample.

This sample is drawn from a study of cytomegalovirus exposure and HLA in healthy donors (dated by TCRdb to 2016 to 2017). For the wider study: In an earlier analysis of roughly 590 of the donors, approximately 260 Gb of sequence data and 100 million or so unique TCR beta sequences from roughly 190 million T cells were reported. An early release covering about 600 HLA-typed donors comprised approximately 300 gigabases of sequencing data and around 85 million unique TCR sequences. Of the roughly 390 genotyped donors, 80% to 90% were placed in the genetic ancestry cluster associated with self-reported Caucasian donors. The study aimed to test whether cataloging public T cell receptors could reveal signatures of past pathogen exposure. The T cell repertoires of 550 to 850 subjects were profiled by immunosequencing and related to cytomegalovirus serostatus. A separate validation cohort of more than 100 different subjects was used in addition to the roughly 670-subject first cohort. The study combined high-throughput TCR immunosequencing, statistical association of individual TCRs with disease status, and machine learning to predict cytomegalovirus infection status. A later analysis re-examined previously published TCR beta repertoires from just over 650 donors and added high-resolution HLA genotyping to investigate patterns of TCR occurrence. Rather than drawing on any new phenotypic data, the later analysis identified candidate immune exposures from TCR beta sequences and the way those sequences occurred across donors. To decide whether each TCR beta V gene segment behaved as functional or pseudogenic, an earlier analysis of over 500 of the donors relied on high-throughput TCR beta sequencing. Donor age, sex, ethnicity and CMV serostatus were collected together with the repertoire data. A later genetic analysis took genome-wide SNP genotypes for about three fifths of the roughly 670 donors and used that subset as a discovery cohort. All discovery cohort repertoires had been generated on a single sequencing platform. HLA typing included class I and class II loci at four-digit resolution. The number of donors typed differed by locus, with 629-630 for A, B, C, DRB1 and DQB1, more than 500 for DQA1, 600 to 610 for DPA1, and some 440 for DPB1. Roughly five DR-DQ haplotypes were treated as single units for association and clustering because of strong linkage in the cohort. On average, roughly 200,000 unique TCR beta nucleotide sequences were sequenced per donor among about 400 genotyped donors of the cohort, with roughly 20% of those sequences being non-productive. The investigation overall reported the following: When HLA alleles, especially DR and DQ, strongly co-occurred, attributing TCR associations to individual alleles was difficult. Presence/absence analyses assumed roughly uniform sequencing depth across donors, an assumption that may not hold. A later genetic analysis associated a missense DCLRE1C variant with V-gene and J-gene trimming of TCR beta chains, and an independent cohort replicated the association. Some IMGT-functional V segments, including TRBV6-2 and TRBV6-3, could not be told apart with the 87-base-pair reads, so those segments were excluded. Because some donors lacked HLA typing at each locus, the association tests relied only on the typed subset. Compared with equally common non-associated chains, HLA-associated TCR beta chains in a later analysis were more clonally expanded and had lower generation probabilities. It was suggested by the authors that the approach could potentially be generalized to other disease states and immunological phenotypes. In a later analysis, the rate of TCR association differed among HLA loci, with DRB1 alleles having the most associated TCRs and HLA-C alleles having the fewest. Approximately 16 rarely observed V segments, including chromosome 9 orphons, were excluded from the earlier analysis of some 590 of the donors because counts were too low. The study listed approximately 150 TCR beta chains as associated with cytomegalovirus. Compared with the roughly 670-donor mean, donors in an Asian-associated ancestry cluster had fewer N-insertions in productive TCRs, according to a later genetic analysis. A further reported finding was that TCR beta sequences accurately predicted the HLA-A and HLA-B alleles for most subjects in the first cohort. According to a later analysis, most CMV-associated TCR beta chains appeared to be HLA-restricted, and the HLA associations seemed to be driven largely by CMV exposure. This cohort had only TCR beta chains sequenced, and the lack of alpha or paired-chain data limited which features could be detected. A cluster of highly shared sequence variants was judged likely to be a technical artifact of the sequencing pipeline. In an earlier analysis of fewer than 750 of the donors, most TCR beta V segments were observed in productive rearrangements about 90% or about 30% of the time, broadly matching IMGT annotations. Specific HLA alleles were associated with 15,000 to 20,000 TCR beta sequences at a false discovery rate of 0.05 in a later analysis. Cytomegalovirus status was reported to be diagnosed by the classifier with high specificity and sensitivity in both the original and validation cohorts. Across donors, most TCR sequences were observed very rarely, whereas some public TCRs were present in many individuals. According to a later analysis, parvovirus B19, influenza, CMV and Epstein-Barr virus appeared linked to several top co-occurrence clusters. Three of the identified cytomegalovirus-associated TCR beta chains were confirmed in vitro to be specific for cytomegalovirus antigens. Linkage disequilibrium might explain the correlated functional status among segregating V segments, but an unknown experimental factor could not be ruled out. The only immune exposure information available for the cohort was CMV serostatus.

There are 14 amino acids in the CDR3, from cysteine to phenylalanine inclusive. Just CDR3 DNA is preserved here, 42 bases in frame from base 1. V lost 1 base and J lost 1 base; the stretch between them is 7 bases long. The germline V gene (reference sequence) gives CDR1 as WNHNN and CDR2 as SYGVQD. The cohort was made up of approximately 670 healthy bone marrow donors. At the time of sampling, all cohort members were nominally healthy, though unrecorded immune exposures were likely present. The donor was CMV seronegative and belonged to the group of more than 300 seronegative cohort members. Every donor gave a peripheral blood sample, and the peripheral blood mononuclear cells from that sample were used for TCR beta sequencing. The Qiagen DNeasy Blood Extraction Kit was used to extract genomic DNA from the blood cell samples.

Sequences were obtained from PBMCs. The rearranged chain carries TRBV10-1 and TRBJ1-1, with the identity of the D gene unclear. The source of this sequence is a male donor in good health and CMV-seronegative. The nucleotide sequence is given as TGCGCCAGCAGTGAGTTGAGGGAGAACACTGAAGCTTTCTTT. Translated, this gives CASSELRENTEAFF.